The 21 T cell receptor beta chains given below trace back to one sample, sequenced in a study of early T cells in non-severe SARS-CoV-2 infection. From the 5' RACE reads, TCRdb called clonotypes with MiXCR, one entry per CDR3 protein. The sample holds about 42,000 distinct CDR3 sequences, 6% to 7.5% seen once. Sequenced: whole blood. The receptors shown here come from an adult who was a healthcare worker with PCR-confirmed SARS-CoV-2 infection or an uninfected control (not recorded which).

This clonotype was seen many times. The chain recombines TRBV6-6 with TRBJ2-7, with D unclear. The CDR3 is made up of 14 amino acids. From germline, CDR1 is MNHNY and CDR2 SVGAGI (reference sequence). Trimming cost V 7 bases and J 5 bases, with 18 bases left between them. CDR3 residues: CASTPTDRANEQYF. Here the CDR3 DNA reads TGTGCCAGCACTCCCACGGACCGAGCAAACGAGCAGTACTTC.

This clonotype was seen ten or more times. The chain combines TRBV29-1 with TRBJ1-4; no firm D call. In germline, CDR1 is SQVTM, CDR2 ANQGSEA. The germline V and J ends were trimmed by 4 bases and 8 bases, with 14 bases remaining between them. CDR3 length: 13 amino acids. The CDR3: CSVVTRFVEKLFF. CDR3 nucleotide sequence: TGCAGCGTTGTAACGCGGTTTGTAGAAAAACTGTTTTTT. The whole variable domain, remainder taken from reference TRBV29-1 and TRBJ1-4, is SAVISQKPSRDICQRGTSLTIQCQVDSQVTMMFWYRQQPGQSLTLIATANQGSEATYESGFVIDKFPISRPNLTFSTLTVSNMSPEDSSIYLCSVVTRFVEKLFFGSGTQLSVL.

The chain employs TRBV4-1 and TRBJ1-6; D unclear. The CDR3 is 13 residues long. V was clipped by 2 bases and J by 8 bases, with 7 bases between them. Germline V gene lookup returns CDR1 MGHRA and CDR2 YSYEKL. CDR3 protein: CASSQLTHSPLHF. CDR3 coding DNA: TGCGCCAGCAGCCAACTGACCCATTCACCCCTCCACTTT.

V usage is TRBV3-1 and J usage is TRBJ2-2; D is possibly TRBD1 (6 bases). Trimming took 4 bases from V and 7 from J, leaving 13 bases between them. The germline V gene encodes CDR1 LGHDT and CDR2 YNNKEL (reference sequence). The CDR3 is made up of 14 amino acids. CDR3 sequence: CASSPYRDGGELFF. The CDR3 DNA reads TGTGCCAGCAGCCCGTACAGGGATGGCGGGGAGCTGTTTTTT.

The rearrangement uses TRBV3-1 and TRBJ1-5, with 7 bases identical to TRBD1. CDR1 and CDR2 (germline): LGHDT, YNNKEL (reference sequence). The V and J ends lost 0 bases and 0 bases, in that order; junction bases with no gene match: 8. The CDR3 is 18 amino acids. CDR3 in DNA: TGTGCCAGCAGCCAAGATCCCCCAGGGGGGAATAGCAATCAGCCCCAGCATTTT. It codes for CASSQDPPGGNSNQPQHF.

A few counts support this clonotype. The rearrangement joins TRBV10-3 to TRBJ1-1, with D maybe TRBD1 (6 bases). Trimming pared 4 bases from V and 5 bases from J, leaving 14 bases between. The CDR3 sequence is 14 residues long. Germline loops: CDR1 ENHRY, CDR2 SYGVKD. The CDR3 protein is CAISGGRGSTEAFF. The CDR3 DNA follows: TGTGCCATCAGTGGCGGCAGGGGTTCAACTGAAGCTTTCTTT.

This chain uses TRBV6-2 or TRBV6-3 with TRBJ2-3; 12 bases are a match to TRBD2. The CDR3 is made up of 16 amino acids. Germline-derived CDR1 and CDR2 are MNHEY and SVGEGT. V shed 5 bases and J 8 bases; nucleotides not matched to a gene: 11. This CDR3 reads CASSPWTSGAAGTQYF. Written as DNA, the CDR3 is TGTGCCAGCAGTCCGTGGACTAGCGGGGCAGCGGGTACGCAGTATTTT.

This clonotype occurred many times. The rearrangement uses TRBV4-2 and TRBJ1-1, with D possibly being TRBD1 (5 bases). The V gene's germline CDR1 is LGHNA and CDR2 YNFKEQ. The ends were cut back, 4 bases at V and 3 bases at J, with 15 bases in the middle. The CDR3 is 15 amino acids. For the CDR3, the DNA is TGTGCCAGCAGCCCACGGCCGGGACGGTACACTGAAGCTTTCTTT. Translation: CASSPRPGRYTEAFF.

V gene TRBV27 combines with J gene TRBJ1-1; 9 bases match TRBD1. Per germline, CDR1 MNHEY and CDR2 SMNVEV (reference sequence). Trimming removed 6 bases from V and 10 bases from J; junction bases left unmatched: 12. The CDR3 loop spans 14 amino acids. For the CDR3, the DNA is TGTGCCAGCAGCCCCTACAGGGGGCTTGCAGGAGCTTTCTTT. This codes for CASSPYRGLAGAFF.

This clonotype was found many times. The chain employs TRBV5-5 and TRBJ2-1; TRBD1 agrees at 8 bases. The trim removed 3 bases at V and 3 bases at J, leaving 2 bases unmatched. The CDR3 has 14 residues. Per the germline V gene, CDR1 is SGHKS and CDR2 is YYEKEE (reference sequence). CDR3 coding DNA: TGTGCCAGCAGCTCGGGACAGGACTACAATGAGCAGTTCTTC. Translating gives CASSSGQDYNEQFF.

The chain has TRBV5-1 and TRBJ2-7; D is unclear. Germline V gene lookup returns CDR1 SGHRS and CDR2 YFSETQ. V was clipped by 3 bases and J by 4 bases, with 11 bases between them. The CDR3 length is 13 residues. The CDR3 region has the DNA TGCGCCAGCAGCTCACGACCACCGTACGAGCAGTACTTC. It translates to CASSSRPPYEQYF. Full variable domain (missing parts from reference TRBV5-1 and TRBJ2-7): KAGVTQTPRYLIKTRGQQVTLSCSPISGHRSVSWYQQTPGQGLQFLFEYFSETQRNKGNFPGRFSGRQFSNSRSEMNVSTLELGDSALYLCASSSRPPYEQYFGPGTRLTVT.

In this sample, this clonotype turned up many times. This chain joins TRBV7-8 and TRBJ2-2; D is unclear. This CDR3 contains 15 residues. Trimming shortened V by 5 bases and J by 5 bases, and 15 bases separated the two germline ends. Germline values: CDR1 SGHVS, CDR2 FQNEAQ. CDR3 amino acids: CASSRRPKGTGELFF. CDR3 sequence (DNA): TGTGCCAGCAGCCGCCGACCTAAAGGGACCGGGGAGCTGTTTTTT.

This clonotype was seen more than once but under ten times. This chain connects TRBV5-6 to TRBJ2-3; 7 bases are a match to TRBD1. The junction had 5 bases not matched to a gene; V was cut back by 4 bases and J by 3 bases. The CDR3 is 14 residues long. Looked up from germline, CDR1 is SGHDT and CDR2 is YYEEEE. The CDR3 DNA reads as TGTGCCAGCAGCCGGACAGGTGGTACAGATACGCAGTATTTT. This translates into CASSRTGGTDTQYF.

V is TRBV6-5 and J is TRBJ1-6; TRBD1 agrees at 8 bases. Germline CDR1 is MNHEY and CDR2 is SVGAGI. CDR3 length: 13 residues. Trimming at V came to 7 bases and at J to 8 bases, leaving 4 bases not matched to a gene. CDR3 DNA sequence: TGTGCCAGCACAGGACAGGGAGATTCACCCCTCCACTTT. Translated: CASTGQGDSPLHF.

This clonotype appeared a few times. The chain links TRBV5-1 to TRBJ2-5, with TRBD2 as a possible D gene (6 bases). The ends were cut back, 1 base at V and 5 bases at J, with 12 bases in the middle. This CDR3 has 14 amino acids. Per the germline V gene, CDR1 is SGHRS and CDR2 is YFSETQ. The DNA for the CDR3 is TGCGCCAGCAGCTTGACCCAGGCGGGGGAGACCCAGTACTTC. Translating gives CASSLTQAGETQYF.

This clonotype was seen many times. This rearrangement joins TRBV7-2 to TRBJ2-7, with D perhaps TRBD1 (5 bases). The CDR3 sequence is 16 residues long. Germline V lookup: CDR1 SGHTA, CDR2 FQGNSA. Trimming took off 1 base at V and 0 bases at J, with 13 bases between the two ends. CDR3: CASSLEKGLFSYEQYF. The DNA for the CDR3 is TGTGCCAGCAGCTTAGAAAAGGGGCTTTTCTCCTACGAGCAGTACTTC.

This clonotype was seen more than once but under ten times. The CDR3 DNA sequence: TGCGCCAGCAGCCAAGTGCAAGCGGGAGTCCACAATGAGCAGTTCTTC. Translated: CASSQVQAGVHNEQFF. The J gene is TRBJ2-1, the V gene TRBV4-3; TRBD2 matches at 8 bases. This CDR3 is built from 16 residues. The V gene end was trimmed by 1 base and the J gene end by 5 bases; junction bases not matched to a gene: 7. Per germline, CDR1 LGHNA and CDR2 YSLEER.

This clonotype has just a few counts. This rearrangement joins TRBV7-3 to TRBJ1-6, with 8 bases that match TRBD1. Germline V gene sequence: CDR1 SGHTA, CDR2 FQGTGA. This CDR3 spans 14 amino acids. The trim removed 4 bases at V and 8 bases at J, leaving 4 bases unmatched. The CDR3 DNA is TGTGCCAGCAGCTACACAGGGGGAGATTCACCCCTCCACTTT. Translation: CASSYTGGDSPLHF.

The table lists this clonotype with a few counts. The chain links TRBV5-1 to TRBJ1-1, with D unclear. V was trimmed by 1 base and J by 0 bases, leaving 7 bases between them. CDR1 SGHRS and CDR2 YFSETQ come from the germline V gene. The length of the CDR3 is 14 residues. This CDR3 is CASSLIAVNTEAFF. CDR3 nucleotides: TGCGCCAGCAGCTTGATAGCTGTGAACACTGAAGCTTTCTTT.

The sample holds a few counts of this clonotype. This chain connects TRBV12-3 or TRBV12-4 to TRBJ1-5; D unclear. V lost 3 bases and J lost 0, with 9 bases in between. The CDR3 is made up of 15 amino acids. CDR3 DNA sequence: TGTGCCAGCAGTTTCGGGCCATATAGCAATCAGCCCCAGCATTTT. It specifies CASSFGPYSNQPQHF.

This clonotype occurred many times. The chain is built from TRBV7-8 and TRBJ2-4; D may correspond to TRBD1 or TRBD2 (5 bases each). Germline V gene lookup returns CDR1 SGHVS and CDR2 FQNEAQ. V was cut by 2 bases and J by 0 bases, with 11 bases left in between. This CDR3 spans 16 amino acids. CDR3 sequence: CASSLRDPIAKNIQYF. CDR3 bases: TGTGCCAGCAGCTTAAGGGACCCGATAGCCAAAAACATTCAGTACTTC. Filled out from reference TRBV7-8 and TRBJ2-4, the complete variable domain reads GAGVSQSPRYKVAKRGQDVALRCDPISGHVSLFWYQQALGQGPEFLTYFQNEAQLDKSGLPSDRFFAERPEGSVSTLKIQRTQQEDSAVYLCASSLRDPIAKNIQYFGAGTRLSVL.